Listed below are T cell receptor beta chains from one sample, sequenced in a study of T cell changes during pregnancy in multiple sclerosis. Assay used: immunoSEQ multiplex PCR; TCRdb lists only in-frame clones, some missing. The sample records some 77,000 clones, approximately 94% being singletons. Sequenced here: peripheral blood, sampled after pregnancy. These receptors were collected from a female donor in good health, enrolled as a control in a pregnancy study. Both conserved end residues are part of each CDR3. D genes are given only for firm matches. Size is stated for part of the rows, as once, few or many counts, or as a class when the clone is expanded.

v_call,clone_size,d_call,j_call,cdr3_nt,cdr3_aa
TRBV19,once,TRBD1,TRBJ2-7,TGTGCCAGTAGTGAACAGGGGATCTACGAGCAGTACTTC,CASSEQGIYEQYF
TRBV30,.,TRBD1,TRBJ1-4,TGTGCCTGGAGGGAGGCAGGGGGTTCTGAAAAACTGTTTTTT,CAWREAGGSEKLFF
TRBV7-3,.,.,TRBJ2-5,TGTGCCAGCAGCTTAATAGACCAAGAGACCCAGTACTTC,CASSLIDQETQYF
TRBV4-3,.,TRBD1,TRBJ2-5,TGCGCCAGCAGCCGACACAGGGGTGGGGGAGAGACCCAGTACTTC,CASSRHRGGGETQYF
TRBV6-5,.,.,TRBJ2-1,TGTGCCAGCAGCACTACCGAGTCGATACAGTTCTTC,CASSTTESIQFF
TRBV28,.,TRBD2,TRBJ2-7,TGTGCCAGCAGTTTAAACCCTAGCGGGAGAAGGGAGCAGTACTTC,CASSLNPSGRREQYF
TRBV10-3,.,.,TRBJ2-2,TGTGCCATCCAGGGGTTGGAGAACACCGGGGAGCTGTTTTTT,CAIQGLENTGELFF
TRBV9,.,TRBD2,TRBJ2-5,TGTGCCAGCAGCGAAACTAGCGGGCGTTCCCCCCAGTACTTC,CASSETSGRSPQYF
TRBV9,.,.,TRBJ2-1,TGTGCCAGCAGCGTAGGCGGGATTTCCTACAATGAGCAGTTCTTC,CASSVGGISYNEQFF
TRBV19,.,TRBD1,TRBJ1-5,TGTGCCAGTAGTTATGACAGGGACGTTAGCAATCAGCCCCAGCATTTT,CASSYDRDVSNQPQHF
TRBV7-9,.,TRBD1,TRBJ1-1,TGTGCCAGCAGCAACCGGGACAGGGTTCGGGGCACTGAAGCTTTCTTT,CASSNRDRVRGTEAFF
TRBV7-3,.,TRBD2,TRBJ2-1,TGTGCCAGCAGCTTAACCGGGACTAGCGGGAGAAATGAGCAGTTCTTC,CASSLTGTSGRNEQFF
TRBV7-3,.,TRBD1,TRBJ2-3,TGTGCCAGCAGCTCTACAGGGGGCAGGACAGATACGCAGTATTTT,CASSSTGGRTDTQYF
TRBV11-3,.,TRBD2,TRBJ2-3,TGTGCCAGCAGCTTAGGGCTAGCGGGGGGCACAGATACGCAGTATTTT,CASSLGLAGGTDTQYF
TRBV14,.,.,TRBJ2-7,TGTGCCAGCAGCCAAGATTTGTTTTCGGGGCAGTACTTC,CASSQDLFSGQYF
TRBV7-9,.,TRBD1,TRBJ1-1,TGTGCCAGCAGCTTAGATACGAGGGGGCGCCCGAACACTGAAGCTTTCTTT,CASSLDTRGRPNTEAFF
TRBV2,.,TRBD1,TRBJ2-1,TGTGCCAGCACCCGGCACAGGGGTTCGGTCTTC,CASTRHRGSVF
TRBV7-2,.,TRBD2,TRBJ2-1,TGTGCCAGCAGCGCTAGCGGGACCGCGAACCATGAGCAGTTCTTC,CASSASGTANHEQFF
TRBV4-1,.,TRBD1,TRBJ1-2,TGCGCCAGCAGCGCACAGGGGGCCTATGGCTACACCTTC,CASSAQGAYGYTF
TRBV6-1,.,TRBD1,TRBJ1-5,TGTGCCAGCAGTGCTGGACAGGCACCTAATCAGCCCCAGCATTTT,CASSAGQAPNQPQHF
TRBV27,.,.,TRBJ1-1,TGTGCCAGCAGGTGGGCCACTGAAGCTTTCTTT,CASRWATEAFF
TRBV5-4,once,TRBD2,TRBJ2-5,TGTGCCAGCAGCTTCCTACTAGCGGGCCAAGAGACCCAGTACTTC,CASSFLLAGQETQYF
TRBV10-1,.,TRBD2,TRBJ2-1,TGCGCCAGCAGTGACCACGGACTAGCGGGGGGCGAGCAGTTCTTC,CASSDHGLAGGEQFF
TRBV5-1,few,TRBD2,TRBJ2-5,TGCGCCAGCACCACCACAGGACTAGCGGGAGGGCCCCAGTACTTC,CASTTTGLAGGPQYF
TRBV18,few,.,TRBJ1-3,TGTGCCAGCTCACCATATTCTCCCGAGGGTGGAAACACCATATATTTT,CASSPYSPEGGNTIYF
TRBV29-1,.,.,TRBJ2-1,TGCAGCGTTGAAGATCAGCGGGTAAGCTCCTACAATGAGCAGTTCTTC,CSVEDQRVSSYNEQFF
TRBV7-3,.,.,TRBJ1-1,TGTGCCAGCAGCTTAGGGCCGAAGAACACTGAAGCTTTCTTT,CASSLGPKNTEAFF
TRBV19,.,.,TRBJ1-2,TGTGCCAGTGATACCTCACTAAACACCGGCTATGGCTACACCTTC,CASDTSLNTGYGYTF
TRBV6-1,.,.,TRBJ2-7,TGTGCCAGCAGTGAATGGAGTACTGGGTACGAGCAGTACTTC,CASSEWSTGYEQYF
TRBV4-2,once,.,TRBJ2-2,TGTGCCAGCAGCCAAGGAGCGCAGACGAACACCGGGGAGCTGTTTTTT,CASSQGAQTNTGELFF
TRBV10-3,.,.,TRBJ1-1,TGTGCCATCAGTGTTAGTCTGAACACTGAAGCTTTCTTT,CAISVSLNTEAFF
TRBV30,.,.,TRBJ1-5,TGTGCCTGGAGCCGGGGTTATCAAGAGCCCCAGCATTTT,CAWSRGYQEPQHF
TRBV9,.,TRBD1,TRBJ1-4,TGTGCCAGCAGCGGGGATACAGGGGTTAATGAAAAACTGTTTTTT,CASSGDTGVNEKLFF
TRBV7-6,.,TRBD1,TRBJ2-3,TGTGCCAGCAGCCGAACAGGGGTCGATACGCAGTATTTT,CASSRTGVDTQYF
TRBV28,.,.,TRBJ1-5,TGTGCCAGCAGCCCCGAGGGGCCCCAGCATTTT,CASSPEGPQHF
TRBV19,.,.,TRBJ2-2,TGTGCCAGTAGTATCGGGCTTTACAGGGGACTTGTATTGAACACCGGGGAGCTGTTTTTT,CASSIGLYRGLVLNTGELFF
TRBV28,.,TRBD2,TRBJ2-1,TGTGCCAGCAGTAGCGGGAGCTCCTACAATGAGCAGTTCTTC,CASSSGSSYNEQFF
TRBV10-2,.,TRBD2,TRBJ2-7,TGCGCCAGCAGTGACTCTTGGCGGGAGGGCCGGGACGAGCAGTACTTC,CASSDSWREGRDEQYF
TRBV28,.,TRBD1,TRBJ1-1,TGTGCCAGCACCCCGGACAGGGAATACACTGAAGCTTTCTTT,CASTPDREYTEAFF
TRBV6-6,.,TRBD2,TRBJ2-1,TGTGCCAGCAGGACTAGCGGGAAATACAATGAGCAGTTCTTC,CASRTSGKYNEQFF
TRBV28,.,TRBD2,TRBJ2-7,TGTGCCAGCAGTTTTTCTACTAGCGGGGCCTACGAGCAGTACTTC,CASSFSTSGAYEQYF
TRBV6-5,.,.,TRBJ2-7,TGTGCCAGCAGTTACTGGGGAGAACCAGCCTACGAGCAGTACTTC,CASSYWGEPAYEQYF
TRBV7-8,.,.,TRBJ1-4,TGTGCCAGCAATCGACAGGAGAATGAAAAACTGTTTTTT,CASNRQENEKLFF
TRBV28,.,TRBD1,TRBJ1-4,TGTGCCAGCAGGGGGGGACAGGGGCGCTGGAACGGGGAAAAACTGTTTTTT,CASRGGQGRWNGEKLFF
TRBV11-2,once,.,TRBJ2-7,TGTGCCAGCAGCATTGGTCCCAGTACCTACGAGCAGTACTTC,CASSIGPSTYEQYF
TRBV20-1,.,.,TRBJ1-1,TGCAGTGTCGAGACACTTGAAGCTTTCTTT,CSVETLEAFF
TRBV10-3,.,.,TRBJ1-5,TGTGCCATCAGTGGTGAGGCAGGGGCCCAGCCCCAGCATTTT,CAISGEAGAQPQHF
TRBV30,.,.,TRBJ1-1,TGTGCCTGGAGTGTACTTTATGGCGGTGAAGCTTTCTTT,CAWSVLYGGEAFF
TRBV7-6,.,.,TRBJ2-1,TGTGCCAGCAGCTTATGGGCGATCGGTGAGCAGTTCTTC,CASSLWAIGEQFF
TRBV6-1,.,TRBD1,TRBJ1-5,TGTGCCAGCACCGTGAGGACAGGGCCGCAGCCCCAGCATTTT,CASTVRTGPQPQHF
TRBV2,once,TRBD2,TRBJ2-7,TGTGCCAGCAGTCCCGTATCGGGAGGGCGGGACGAGCAGTACTTC,CASSPVSGGRDEQYF